The text below deals with one T cell receptor beta chain. Its recognized antigen is unknown. Nothing much larger sits one base from this clone, and base qualities are not available. The CDR3 spans 16 residues, from the cysteine through the phenylalanine. Only the CDR3 portion is preserved as DNA: 48 bases, with reading frame beginning at the first base. CDR1 and CDR2 are read off the germline V gene as LGHNA and YSLEER. From V the trimming removes 0 bases and from J it removes 7 bases, while the gene matches leave 7 bases of the junction unaccounted for. The data were obtained in a study of T cell changes during pregnancy in multiple sclerosis (dated by TCRdb to about 2019). Looking at the study overall: In women with multiple sclerosis, the researchers looked at how the T cell repertoire shifted as pregnancy progressed.

Library method: the immunoSEQ multiplex PCR assay. TCRdb took over this immuneACCESS table, retaining in-frame rearrangements with V and J assigned. Such tables are incomplete; in checked studies, under half of the missing clones stem from an unresolved V gene, and the remainder is unexplained. In this sample the table shows about 57,000 clones, around 89% of which occur a single time. Under 2% of the sample lies in the top ten. The TCR sequence derives from a female donor with multiple sclerosis, enrolled in a pregnancy study. Sequences were derived from peripheral blood, sampled after pregnancy. The receptor chain draws on TRBV4-3 and TRBJ2-1, with TRBD1 identical over 9 junction bases. The DNA is TGCGCCAGCAGCCAAGATTTGGGACAGGGCGGAAATGAGCAGTTCTTC. It codes for CASSQDLGQGGNEQFF.